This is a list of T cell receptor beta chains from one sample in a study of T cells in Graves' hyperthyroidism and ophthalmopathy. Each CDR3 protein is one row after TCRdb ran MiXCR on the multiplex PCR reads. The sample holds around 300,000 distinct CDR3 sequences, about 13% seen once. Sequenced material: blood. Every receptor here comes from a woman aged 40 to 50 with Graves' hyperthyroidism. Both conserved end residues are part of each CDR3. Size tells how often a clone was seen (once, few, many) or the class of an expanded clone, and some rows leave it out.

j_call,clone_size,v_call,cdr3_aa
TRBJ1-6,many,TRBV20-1,CSASFPGTGDNSPLHF
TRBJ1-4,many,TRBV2,CASTDSHIDSTNEKLFF
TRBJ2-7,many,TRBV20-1,CSARYHEQYF
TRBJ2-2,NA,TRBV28,CASITAGAGRSGELFF
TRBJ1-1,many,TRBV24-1,CATSDPRSDTEAFF
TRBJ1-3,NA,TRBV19,CASSIGPFSGNTIYF
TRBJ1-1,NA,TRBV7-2,CASSETQVGNTEAFF
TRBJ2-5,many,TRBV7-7,CASSLRGQGVQETQYF
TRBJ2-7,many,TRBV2,CASDGTSGDYEQYF
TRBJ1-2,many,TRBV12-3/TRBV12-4,CASSFRGILGGQVWGYTF
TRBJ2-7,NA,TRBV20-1,CSARSGHASYYEQYF
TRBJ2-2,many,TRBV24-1,CATKANTGELFF
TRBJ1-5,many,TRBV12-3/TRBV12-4,CASSLGDYSNQPQHF
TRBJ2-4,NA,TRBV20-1,CSARDGLTSKGNIQYF
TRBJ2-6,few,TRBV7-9,CASSPSDRAISGANVLTF
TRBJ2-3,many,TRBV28,CASSLSVGPWNTQYF
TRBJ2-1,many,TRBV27,CASNPKAGGLSYNEQFF
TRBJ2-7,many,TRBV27,CASSPLGGLAHEQYF
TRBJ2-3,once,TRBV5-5,CASTLHTSGRADTQYF
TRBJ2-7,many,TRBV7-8,CASSLADIGRNYEQYF
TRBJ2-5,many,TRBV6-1,CASSDEFRTDFKETQYF
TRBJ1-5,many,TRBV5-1,CASSFRGGSNQPQHF
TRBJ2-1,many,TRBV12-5,CASGLEGLAGAVEQFF
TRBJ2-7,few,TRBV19,CASSIDLLFAEQYF
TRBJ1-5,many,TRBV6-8,CASSSLSNQPQHF
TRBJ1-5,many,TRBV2,CASTPTVSNQPQHF
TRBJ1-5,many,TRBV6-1,CASRQTDSNQPQHF
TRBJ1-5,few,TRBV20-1,CSARSGNTNQPQHF
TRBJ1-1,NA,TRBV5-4,CASSQVAREGQAFF
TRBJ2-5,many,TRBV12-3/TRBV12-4,CASSLDGLAGGTGETQYF
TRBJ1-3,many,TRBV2,CASRISEGSGNTIYF
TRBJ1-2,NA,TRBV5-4,CASSLGVQGKGYTF
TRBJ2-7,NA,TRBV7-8,CASNTMTSGRASEQYF